A selection of T cell receptor beta chains follows, all from one sample in a study of regulatory T cells in long-lasting Graves disease. Using its own MiXCR run on the multiplex PCR reads, TCRdb lists one record per CDR3 protein. The data contain 430,000 or so distinct CDR3 sequences, 21% of them seen just once; the ten biggest clones take up over 11%. The material sequenced was peripheral blood mononuclear cells (PBMCs), taken when the disease was refractory, from a patient treated with antithyroid drugs. These receptors were obtained from a female donor with Graves disease. The CDR3 runs from the conserved cysteine through the conserved F or W. The D gene is left open where the match is weak. Clone size, where shown, is once, few, many, or a class for clones that have expanded.

clone_size | d_call | j_call | v_call | cdr3_aa | cdr3_nt
few | TRBD1 | TRBJ2-4 | TRBV27 | CASSEIGGRGNIQYF | TGTGCCTCTTCAGAAATAGGGGGCAGGGGAAACATTCAGTACTTC
- | - | TRBJ1-1 | TRBV27 | CASFSRGESSEAFF | TGTGCCAGCTTTTCACGCGGGGAAAGCTCTGAAGCTTTCTTT
many | TRBD1 | TRBJ1-1 | TRBV15 | CATSQDRANTEAFF | TGTGCCACCAGCCAAGACAGGGCGAACACTGAAGCTTTCTTT
many | TRBD1 | TRBJ1-1 | TRBV29-1 | CSVEDPRTGRDTEAFF | TGCAGCGTTGAAGATCCCAGGACAGGTAGGGACACTGAAGCTTTCTTT
few | TRBD2 | TRBJ2-5 | TRBV27 | CASSSGGAGTQYF | TGTGCCAGCAGTTCGGGGGGAGCCGGGACCCAGTACTTC
- | - | TRBJ2-7 | TRBV29-1 | CSVGSGKRDEQYF | TGCAGCGTTGGGTCGGGGAAGCGGGACGAGCAGTACTTC
- | - | TRBJ1-1 | TRBV18 | CASSPPDRVNTEAFF | TGTGCCAGCTCACCACCGGATCGGGTGAACACTGAAGCTTTCTTT
few | - | TRBJ1-1 | TRBV4-1 | CASSQDPTSGTEAFF | TGCGCCAGCAGCCAAGATCCGACCAGTGGCACTGAAGCTTTCTTT
- | TRBD1 | TRBJ2-7 | TRBV20-1 | CSGTGVLDEQYF | TGCAGTGGGACAGGGGTTCTAGACGAGCAGTACTTC
- | TRBD2 | TRBJ2-1 | TRBV6-1 | CASYRGGFSEQFF | TGTGCCAGCTATAGGGGAGGGTTCAGTGAGCAGTTCTTC
many | TRBD2 | TRBJ2-2 | TRBV12-3/TRBV12-4 | CASTWGGLAGGTGELFF | TGTGCCAGCACCTGGGGGGGACTAGCGGGAGGGACCGGGGAGCTGTTTTTT
few | - | TRBJ1-6 | TRBV6-1 | CASRLSEIGSSDSPLHF | TGTGCCAGCAGACTCTCGGAGATAGGGAGTAGTGATTCACCCCTCCACTTT
few | - | TRBJ1-4 | TRBV30 | CAWRGQGSGNEKLFF | TGTGCCTGGAGGGGGCAGGGTAGTGGGAATGAAAAACTGTTTTTT
- | TRBD1 | TRBJ1-4 | TRBV10-3 | CAISQGTENEKLFF | TGTGCCATCAGCCAAGGGACAGAGAATGAAAAACTGTTTTTT
many | - | TRBJ2-5 | TRBV12-3/TRBV12-4 | CASSLRGGHETQYF | TGTGCCAGCAGTTTGCGAGGGGGACACGAGACCCAGTACTTC
few | TRBD1 | TRBJ2-4 | TRBV19 | CASSISLGQTKNIQYF | TGTGCCAGTAGTATATCCCTGGGACAGACTAAAAACATTCAGTACTTC
few | TRBD1 | TRBJ1-5 | TRBV19 | CASRSGTGINQPQHF | TGTGCCAGTCGAAGCGGGACAGGGATCAATCAGCCCCAGCATTTT
- | TRBD2 | TRBJ2-3 | TRBV29-1 | CSVCLTSGSAGLTDTQYF | TGCAGCGTATGCCTTACTAGCGGGAGTGCCGGGCTCACAGATACGCAGTATTTT
- | TRBD2 | TRBJ2-3 | TRBV9 | CASSTGLAGEADTQYF | TGTGCCAGCAGCACGGGACTAGCGGGAGAGGCAGATACGCAGTATTTT
few | TRBD1 | TRBJ2-7 | TRBV30 | CAWSVPDRGDYEQYF | TGTGCCTGGAGTGTACCGGACAGGGGGGACTACGAGCAGTACTTC
- | TRBD1 | TRBJ1-3 | TRBV20-1 | CSADQTGQGGNTIYF | TGCAGTGCTGACCAGACCGGACAGGGAGGAAACACCATATATTTT
- | - | TRBJ2-7 | TRBV9 | CASSVMGPEKPTTYEQYF | TGTGCCAGCAGCGTTATGGGGCCAGAAAAACCGACGACCTACGAGCAGTACTTC
- | - | TRBJ2-7 | TRBV13 | CASSPRGGPAYEQYF | TGTGCCAGCAGCCCCAGGGGGGGCCCCGCCTACGAGCAGTACTTC
once | - | TRBJ2-7 | TRBV4-1 | CASSQDLAGSYEQYF | TGCGCCAGCAGCCAAGATTTGGCAGGGTCCTACGAGCAGTACTTC
- | - | TRBJ1-2 | TRBV6-1 | CASRAGSGREGYTF | TGTGCCAGCAGGGCGGGCTCAGGAAGAGAGGGCTACACCTTC
few | - | TRBJ2-2 | TRBV27 | CASSSRDPGELFF | TGTGCCAGCAGTTCCCGGGATCCTGGGGAGCTGTTTTTT
- | - | TRBJ2-1 | TRBV6-9 | CASSYVGEANEQFF | TGTGCCAGCAGTTACGTGGGGGAGGCAAATGAGCAGTTCTTC
many | - | TRBJ1-5 | TRBV24-1 | CATAGYNSNQPQHF | TGTGCCACCGCGGGGTATAATAGCAATCAGCCCCAGCATTTT
few | TRBD1 | TRBJ2-7 | TRBV18 | CASSSGMGQGLREQYF | TGTGCCAGCTCATCCGGGATGGGACAGGGCCTGAGGGAGCAGTACTTC
few | - | TRBJ2-7 | TRBV5-1 | CASSSSPRGQSYEQYF | TGCGCCAGCAGTTCGAGTCCCCGGGGGCAAAGCTACGAGCAGTACTTC
- | - | TRBJ1-5 | TRBV24-1 | CATSDGTHRNQPQHF | TGTGCCACCAGTGATGGTACCCATCGCAATCAGCCCCAGCATTTT
few | TRBD2 | TRBJ2-2 | TRBV30 | CAGLRTSGIGNTGELFF | TGTGCCGGTCTGAGGACTAGCGGGATTGGGAACACCGGGGAGCTGTTTTTT
few | - | TRBJ2-3 | TRBV5-1 | CASRGGLAVDTQYF | TGCGCCAGCAGGGGGGGGCTAGCCGTTGATACGCAGTATTTT
- | - | TRBJ1-2 | TRBV19 | CASSSFQTNYGYTF | TGTGCCAGTAGTAGCTTCCAGACAAACTATGGCTACACCTTC
few | TRBD1 | TRBJ2-7 | TRBV29-1 | CSVWDRDIYEQYF | TGCAGCGTTTGGGACAGGGATATCTACGAGCAGTACTTC
many | TRBD1 | TRBJ1-4 | TRBV6-5 | CASSYRQGTNEKLFF | TGTGCCAGCAGTTATCGACAGGGGACAAATGAAAAACTGTTTTTT
- | TRBD1 | TRBJ2-1 | TRBV10-1 | CASSKDRVPYNEQFF | TGCGCCAGCAGTAAGGACAGGGTACCCTACAATGAGCAGTTCTTC